Included here is one T cell receptor (beta chain) sequence, with context. No antigen is known for it. Other DNA variants within this sample encode the same CDR3. Replicate PCRs for sorted subsets used about 200 ng DNA; this equaled 30,000 to 35,000 T cell genomes. The method was immunoSEQ multiplex PCR; TCRdb's version includes in-frame clones alone and lacks a portion of them. The sample gives 2 million or so clones, about 95% of which show up once; around 1.1% is in the top ten. The source of the sample is a study of shared clonotypes between healthy human individuals. Study as a whole: CD8 memory received one plate per donor, CD8 naive two, CD4 memory three and CD4 naive three. General study findings and limits: Unshared clonotypes carried lower generation probabilities than those common to all four donors. Clonotype sharing among donors likely depends on sequencing depth.

Naive CD8 isolation took CD45RO-negative cells positively selected for CCR7 and excluded terminally differentiated effector memory CD45RA+ cells. The CDR3 covers 15 residues. The V and J ends lost 0 bases and 3 bases, in that order; junction bases with no gene match: 5. Per germline, CDR1 MNHEY and CDR2 SVGAGI. The chain has TRBV6-5 and TRBJ2-7; 7 nucleotides match TRBD1. This sequence was found in a man younger than 35 in good health. Sequences were obtained from naive CD8+ T cells sorted from blood. CDR3 sequence reads: CASSYSTGSSYEQYF. CDR3 sequence (DNA): TGTGCCAGCAGTTACTCGACAGGGAGTAGCTACGAGCAGTACTTC.